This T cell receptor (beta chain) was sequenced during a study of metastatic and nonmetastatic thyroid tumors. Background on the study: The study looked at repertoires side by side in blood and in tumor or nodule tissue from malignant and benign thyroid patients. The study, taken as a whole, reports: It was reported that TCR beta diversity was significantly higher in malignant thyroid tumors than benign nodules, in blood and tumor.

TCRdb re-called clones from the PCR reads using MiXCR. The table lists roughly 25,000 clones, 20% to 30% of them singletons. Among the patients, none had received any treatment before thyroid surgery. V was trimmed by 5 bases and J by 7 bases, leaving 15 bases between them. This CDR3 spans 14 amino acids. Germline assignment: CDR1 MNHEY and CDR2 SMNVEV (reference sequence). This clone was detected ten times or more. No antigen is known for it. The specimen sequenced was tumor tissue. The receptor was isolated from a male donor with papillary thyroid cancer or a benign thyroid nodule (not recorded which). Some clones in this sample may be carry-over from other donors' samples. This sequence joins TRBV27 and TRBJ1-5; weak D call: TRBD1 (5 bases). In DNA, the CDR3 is TGTGCCAGCAGTCCCTCCGTGGGGCGGCAGCCCCAGCATTTT. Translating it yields CASSPSVGRQPQHF.